One sample yielded the 5 T cell receptor beta chains listed below, sequenced in a study of T cell repertoires in aging, cancer and after chemotherapy. TRB rearrangements spanning V, D and J were amplified using mixed TRB-A/B primers. TCRdb itself ran the multiplex PCR reads through MiXCR, one entry per CDR3 protein. The data show fewer than 7,500 distinct CDR3 sequences, 38% seen once. TCR beta rearrangements were amplified from peripheral blood genomic DNA. Sample: blood. These receptors were collected from a human donor in good health.

This clonotype is medium-sized by share. The chain employs TRBV11-1 and TRBJ2-5, with D maybe TRBD2 (6 bases). The germline CDR1 and CDR2 sequences are SGHAT and FQDESV (reference sequence). Between the trimmed V and J ends, which lost 5 bases and 2 bases, there was a span of 15 bases. This CDR3 region has 15 residues. In DNA form, the CDR3 reads TGTGCCAGCAGCAGCCACCCGGGGGTACAAGAGACCCAGTACTTC. This gives the protein CASSSHPGVQETQYF.

This sequence joins TRBV29-1 and TRBJ2-7; 11 bases match TRBD2. The germline gives CDR1 SQVTM, CDR2 ANQGSEA. This CDR3 has 16 residues. V dropped 7 bases and J dropped 0; count of bases not matched to a gene: 11. CDR3 in amino acids: CSAGLAGTTGSYEQYF. The CDR3 nucleotides are TGCAGCGCTGGACTAGCGGGTACGACGGGCTCCTACGAGCAGTACTTC.

This chain links TRBV6-5 with TRBJ2-7; 7 positions agree with TRBD1. The germline V gene encodes CDR1 MNHEY and CDR2 SVGAGI. The CDR3 is 13 amino acids. V lost 6 bases to trimming and J lost 5 bases; unmatched junction nucleotides: 7. DNA of the CDR3: TGTGCCAGCAGATTCGACAGGGTCAACGAGCAGTACTTC. Translating it yields CASRFDRVNEQYF.

This clonotype occurred a few times. The chain combines TRBV30 with TRBJ1-2; D gene ambiguous. The CDR3 runs to 11 residues. Germline loops: CDR1 GTSNPN, CDR2 SVGIG (reference sequence). Trimming took off 5 bases at V and 7 bases at J, with 11 bases between the two ends. The DNA for the CDR3 is TGTGCCTGGCAAATGGGAGGTGGCTACACCTTC. This encodes CAWQMGGGYTF.

This sequence joins TRBV5-6 and TRBJ2-7; 7 bases map to TRBD1. Germline lookup yields CDR1 SGHDT and CDR2 YYEEEE. This CDR3 is built from 15 residues. With V trimmed by 1 base and J by 6 bases, 10 bases remained unmatched. CDR3 bases: TGTGCCAGCAGCTTGCGAGGACGACAGGGATCCGAGCAGTACTTC. It is translated as CASSLRGRQGSEQYF.